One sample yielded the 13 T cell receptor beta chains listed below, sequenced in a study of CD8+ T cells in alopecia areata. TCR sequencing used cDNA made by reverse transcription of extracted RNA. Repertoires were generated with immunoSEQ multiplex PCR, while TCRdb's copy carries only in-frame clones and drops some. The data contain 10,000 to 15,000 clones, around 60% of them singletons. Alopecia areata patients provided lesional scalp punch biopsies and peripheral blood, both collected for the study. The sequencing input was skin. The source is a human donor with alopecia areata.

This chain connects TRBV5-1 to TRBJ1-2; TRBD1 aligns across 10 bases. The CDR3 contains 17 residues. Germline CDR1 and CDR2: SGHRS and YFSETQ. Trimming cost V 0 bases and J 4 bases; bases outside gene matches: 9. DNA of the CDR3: TGCGCCAGCAGCTTGGGGACAGGGGGGCCCTTCGGCTATGGCTACACCTTC. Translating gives CASSLGTGGPFGYGYTF. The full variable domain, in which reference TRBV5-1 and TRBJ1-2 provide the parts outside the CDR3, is KAGVTQTPRYLIKTRGQQVTLSCSPISGHRSVSWYQQTPGQGLQFLFEYFSETQRNKGNFPGRFSGRQFSNSRSEMNVSTLELGDSALYLCASSLGTGGPFGYGYTFGSGTRLTVV.

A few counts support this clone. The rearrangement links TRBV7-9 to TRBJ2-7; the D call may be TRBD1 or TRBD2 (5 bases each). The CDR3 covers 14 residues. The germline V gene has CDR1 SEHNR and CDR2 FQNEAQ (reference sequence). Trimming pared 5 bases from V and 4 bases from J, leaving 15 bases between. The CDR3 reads CASSPGTRRYEQYF. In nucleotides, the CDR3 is TGTGCCAGCAGCCCCGGGACCCGAAGGTACGAGCAGTACTTC.

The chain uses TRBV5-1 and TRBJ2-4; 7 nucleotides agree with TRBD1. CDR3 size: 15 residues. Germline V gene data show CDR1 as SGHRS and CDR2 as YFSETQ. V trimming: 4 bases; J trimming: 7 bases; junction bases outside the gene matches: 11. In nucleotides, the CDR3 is TGCGCCAGCAGCCCGACTCTGACAGGGAAGAACATTCAGTACTTC. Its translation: CASSPTLTGKNIQYF.

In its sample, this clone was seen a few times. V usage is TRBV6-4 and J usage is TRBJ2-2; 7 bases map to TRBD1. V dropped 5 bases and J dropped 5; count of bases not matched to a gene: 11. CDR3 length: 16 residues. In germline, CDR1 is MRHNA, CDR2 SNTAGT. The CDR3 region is CASSNRQGLETGELFF. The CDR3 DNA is TGTGCCAGCAGTAACCGACAGGGCTTGGAAACCGGGGAGCTGTTTTTT.

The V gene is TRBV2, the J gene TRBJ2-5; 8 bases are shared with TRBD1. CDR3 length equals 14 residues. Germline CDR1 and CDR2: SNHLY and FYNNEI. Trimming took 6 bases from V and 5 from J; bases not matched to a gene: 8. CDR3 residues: CASSSRGPLETQYF. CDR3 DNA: TGTGCCAGCAGCTCCAGGGGGCCTCTGGAGACCCAGTACTTC.

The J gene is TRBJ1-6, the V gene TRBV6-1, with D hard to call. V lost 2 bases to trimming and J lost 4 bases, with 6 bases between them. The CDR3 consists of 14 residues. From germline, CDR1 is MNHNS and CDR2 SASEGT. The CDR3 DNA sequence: TGTGCCAGCAGTGAATGGGAGTATAATTCACCCCTCCACTTT. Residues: CASSEWEYNSPLHF.

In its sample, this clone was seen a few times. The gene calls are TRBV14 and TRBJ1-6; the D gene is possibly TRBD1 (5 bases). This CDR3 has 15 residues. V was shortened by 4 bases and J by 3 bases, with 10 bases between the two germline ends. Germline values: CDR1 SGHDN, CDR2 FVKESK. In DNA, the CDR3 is TGTGCCAGCAGCCTCCCAGGGAACTATAATTCACCCCTCCACTTT. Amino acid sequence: CASSLPGNYNSPLHF. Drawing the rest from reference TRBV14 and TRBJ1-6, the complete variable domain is EAGVTQFPSHSVIEKGQTVTLRCDPISGHDNLYWYRRVMGKEIKFLLHFVKESKQDESGMPNNRFLAERTGGTYSTLKVQPAELEDSGVYFCASSLPGNYNSPLHFGNGTRLTVT.

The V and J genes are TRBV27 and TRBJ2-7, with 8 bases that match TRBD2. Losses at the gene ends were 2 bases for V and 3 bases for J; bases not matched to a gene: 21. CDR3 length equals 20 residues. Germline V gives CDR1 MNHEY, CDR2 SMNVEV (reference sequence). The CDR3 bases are TGTGCCAGCAGTTTAGGCCCCGGGGGAGCGGGAGCCTGGACGTACTACGAGCAGTACTTC. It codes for CASSLGPGGAGAWTYYEQYF.

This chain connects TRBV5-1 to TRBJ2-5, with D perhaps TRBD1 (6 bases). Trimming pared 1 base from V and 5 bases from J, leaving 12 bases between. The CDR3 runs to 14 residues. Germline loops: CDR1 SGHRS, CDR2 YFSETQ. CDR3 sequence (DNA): TGCGCCAGCAGCTTGCGGATGAGGGGGGAGACCCAGTACTTC. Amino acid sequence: CASSLRMRGETQYF.

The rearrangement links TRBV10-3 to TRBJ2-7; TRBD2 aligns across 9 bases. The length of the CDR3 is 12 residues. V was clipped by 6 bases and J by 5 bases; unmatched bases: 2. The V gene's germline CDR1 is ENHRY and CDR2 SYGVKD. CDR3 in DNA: TGTGCCATCAGGACTAGCGGTGACGAGCAGTACTTC. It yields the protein CAIRTSGDEQYF.

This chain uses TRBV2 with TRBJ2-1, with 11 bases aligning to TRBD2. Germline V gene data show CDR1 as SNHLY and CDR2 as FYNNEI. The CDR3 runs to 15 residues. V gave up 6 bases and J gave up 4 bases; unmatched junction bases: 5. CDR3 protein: CASRPGTSGYNEQFF. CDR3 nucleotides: TGTGCCAGCAGGCCCGGGACTAGCGGATACAATGAGCAGTTCTTC.

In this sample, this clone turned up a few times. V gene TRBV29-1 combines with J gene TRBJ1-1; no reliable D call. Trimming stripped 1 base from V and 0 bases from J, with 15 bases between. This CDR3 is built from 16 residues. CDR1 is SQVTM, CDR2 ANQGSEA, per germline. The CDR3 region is CSVEGAPGRMNTEAFF. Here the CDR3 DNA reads TGCAGCGTTGAAGGGGCGCCAGGTCGGATGAACACTGAAGCTTTCTTT.

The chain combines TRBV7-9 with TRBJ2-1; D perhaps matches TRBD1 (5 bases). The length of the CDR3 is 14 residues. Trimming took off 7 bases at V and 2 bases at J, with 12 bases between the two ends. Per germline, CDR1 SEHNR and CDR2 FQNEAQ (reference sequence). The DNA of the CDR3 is TGTGCCAGCACAGACAGATTAGCCTACAATGAGCAGTTCTTC. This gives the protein CASTDRLAYNEQFF.